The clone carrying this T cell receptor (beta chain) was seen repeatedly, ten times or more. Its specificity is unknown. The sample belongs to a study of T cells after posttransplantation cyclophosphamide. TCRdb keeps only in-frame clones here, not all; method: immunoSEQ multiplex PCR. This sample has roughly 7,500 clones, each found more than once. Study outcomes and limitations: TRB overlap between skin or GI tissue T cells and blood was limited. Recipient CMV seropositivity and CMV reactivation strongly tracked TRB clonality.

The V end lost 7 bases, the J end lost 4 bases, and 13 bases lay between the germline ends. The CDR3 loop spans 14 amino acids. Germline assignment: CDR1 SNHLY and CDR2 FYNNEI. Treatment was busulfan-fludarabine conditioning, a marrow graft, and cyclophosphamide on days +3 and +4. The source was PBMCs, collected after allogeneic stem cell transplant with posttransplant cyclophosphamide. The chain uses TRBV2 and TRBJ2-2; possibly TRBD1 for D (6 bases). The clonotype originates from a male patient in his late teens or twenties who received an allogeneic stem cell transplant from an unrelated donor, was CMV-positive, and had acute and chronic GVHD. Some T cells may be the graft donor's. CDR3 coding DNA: TGTGCCAGCATCCTCCGAGGGGGCACCGGGGAGCTGTTTTTT. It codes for CASILRGGTGELFF.